The T cell receptor beta chain described here comes from a study of OX40 agonist ivuxolimab in advanced cancers. Clones were read by immunoSEQ multiplex PCR, and TCRdb kept only the in-frame ones, dropping some. The sample lists around 23,000 clones, more than 65% seen once, with approximately 16% in the top ten. The V gene lost 1 base and the J gene lost 1 base, with 9 bases spanning the gap. This CDR3 region has 14 residues. Germline V gene sequence: CDR1 SGDLS, CDR2 YYNGEE. The rearrangement uses TRBV9 and TRBJ2-7; D not certain. The sequence was obtained from an adult with an advanced solid tumor such as melanoma, head and neck, liver or kidney cancer. The starting material was CD4+ or CD8+ T cells sorted from blood, obtained in a trial of the OX40 agonist ivuxolimab. CDR3: CASSVLPDSYEQYF. CDR3 sequence (DNA): TGTGCCAGCAGCGTATTGCCAGATTCCTACGAGCAGTACTTC.